The present entry profiles one T cell receptor beta chain with its context. Unique molecular identifiers were used to barcode this TCRbeta library. From the PCR reads, TCRdb called clonotypes with MiXCR, one entry per CDR3 protein. Here the sample spans about 610,000 distinct CDR3 sequences, 10% being singletons. Germline CDR1 MNHNS, CDR2 SASEGT. V was cut by 6 bases and J by 0 bases, with 11 bases left in between. This CDR3 has 15 amino acids. This record comes from a study of T-cell reconstitution after alpha-beta-depleted transplantation in children. The sequence came from a human donor who donated a stem cell graft to a child with acute myeloid leukemia. This chain uses TRBV6-1 with TRBJ1-4; a weak D match, TRBD1 (6 bases). The sequencing used PBMCs from the stem cell graft donor, collected from the stem cell graft. The CDR3 is CASRTWTATNEKLFF. In nucleotides, the CDR3 is TGTGCCAGCAGAACCTGGACAGCAACTAATGAAAAACTGTTTTTT.